Listed here are 10 T cell receptor beta chains from one sample, sequenced in a study of blood T cell repertoires in COVID-19. The data were produced by immunoSEQ multiplex PCR, yet TCRdb's version contains in-frame clones alone and is incomplete. The sample yields around 320,000 clones, approximately 85% seen once. Sequenced sample: peripheral blood. The receptors derive from a human donor in a cohort sampled during active COVID-19.

The chain combines TRBV4-2 with TRBJ2-7, with TRBD1 identical over 7 bases. V was clipped by 4 bases and J by 0 bases; unmatched bases: 6. Germline V gene data show CDR1 as LGHNA and CDR2 as YNFKEQ. The CDR3 has 15 amino acids. CDR3 in DNA: TGTGCCAGCAGCCCGTACAGGGGAATCTCCTACGAGCAGTACTTC. Translation gives CASSPYRGISYEQYF.

The V and J genes are TRBV9 and TRBJ2-5; TRBD2 matches at 13 bases. J was trimmed by 2 bases and V by 0 bases; bases with no gene match: 1. Germline CDR1 SGDLS, CDR2 YYNGEE. This CDR3 spans 16 amino acids. CDR3 DNA sequence: TGTGCCAGCAGCGTAGAGGGACTAGCGGGACAAGAGACCCAGTACTTC. Amino acid sequence: CASSVEGLAGQETQYF.

This clone was counted once. The J gene is TRBJ2-2, the V gene TRBV6-4; 9 positions match TRBD1. Per the germline V gene, CDR1 is MRHNA and CDR2 is SNTAGT. With 6 bases clipped from V and 6 bases from J, the junction kept 2 bases outside the gene matches. The CDR3 has 13 amino acids. CDR3 DNA: TGTGCCAGCAGGGGACAGGGACCCGGGGAGCTGTTTTTT. This encodes CASRGQGPGELFF.

This sequence joins TRBV9 and TRBJ2-7, with TRBD1 identical over 10 bases. V lost 4 bases and J lost 3; bases outside the gene matches: 7. CDR1 and CDR2 from the germline V gene are SGDLS and YYNGEE. This CDR3 comprises 15 residues. In nucleotides, the CDR3 is TGTGCCAGCAGCCCCTCCGGGACAGGGGTCTACGAGCAGTACTTC. Translated: CASSPSGTGVYEQYF.

The chain recombines TRBV10-3 with TRBJ2-7; the D is unclear. The CDR3 spans 14 residues. Trimming shortened V by 0 bases and J by 2 bases, and 8 bases separated the two germline ends. The V gene's germline CDR1 is ENHRY and CDR2 SYGVKD. The CDR3 DNA reads as TGTGCCATCAGTGAGTCTGCACAGACCTACGAGCAGTACTTC. Amino acids: CAISESAQTYEQYF.

This clone was seen a single time. The chain is built from TRBV2 and TRBJ1-6; perhaps TRBD1 as D (6 bases). Per germline, CDR1 SNHLY and CDR2 FYNNEI. V lost 7 bases to trimming and J lost 7 bases, with 17 bases between them. The length of the CDR3 is 15 residues. CDR3 nucleotide sequence: TGTGCCAGCACCCCCGCCGGGACACGGAATTCACCCCTCCACTTT. This encodes CASTPAGTRNSPLHF. The whole variable domain, remainder taken from reference TRBV2 and TRBJ1-6, is EPEVTQTPSHQVTQMGQEVILRCVPISNHLYFYWYRQILGQKVEFLVSFYNNEISEKSEIFDDQFSVERPDGSNFTLKIRSTKLEDSAMYFCASTPAGTRNSPLHFGNGTRLTVT.

The genes are TRBV4-1 and TRBJ2-7, with 9 nucleotides matching TRBD1. The CDR3 is 16 amino acids. Germline assignment: CDR1 MGHRA and CDR2 YSYEKL. The ends lost 0 bases at V and 0 bases at J; junction bases unmatched: 3. The CDR3 loop is CASSQDRGQGSYEQYF. In DNA form, the CDR3 reads TGCGCCAGCAGCCAAGATCGGGGACAGGGCTCCTACGAGCAGTACTTC.

The rearrangement uses TRBV7-3 and TRBJ2-3, with a possible D match to TRBD2 (6 bases). The CDR3 runs 19 residues. V lost 1 base and J lost 0, with 20 bases in between. Germline CDR1 SGHTA, CDR2 FQGTGA. CDR3 loop: CASSLRSKRIAASTDTQYF. The CDR3, as DNA: TGTGCCAGCAGCTTAAGAAGCAAACGCATAGCGGCTAGCACAGATACGCAGTATTTT. Looking up the rest from reference TRBV7-3 and TRBJ2-3 gives the full variable domain: GAGVSQTPSNKVTEKGKYVELRCDPISGHTALYWYRQSLGQGPEFLIYFQGTGAADDSGLPNDRFFAVRPEGSVSTLKIQRTERGDSAVYLCASSLRSKRIAASTDTQYFGPGTRLTVL.

The chain combines TRBV24-1 with TRBJ2-3, with 8 nucleotides matching TRBD1. Germline lookup yields CDR1 KGHDR and CDR2 SFDVKD. The V and J ends lost 7 bases and 3 bases, in that order; junction bases with no gene match: 2. The CDR3 is made up of 13 amino acids. CDR3 region: CATSTGGTDTQYF. In DNA, the CDR3 is TGTGCCACCAGCACAGGGGGAACAGATACGCAGTATTTT.

CDR3 in amino acids: CASSTGQGRSPLHF. CDR3 coding DNA: TGTGCCAGTAGTACCGGACAGGGGAGGTCACCCCTCCACTTT. The V gene is TRBV19, the J gene TRBJ1-6, with 9 bases lining up with TRBD1. CDR3 length: 14 amino acids. Germline assignment: CDR1 LNHDA and CDR2 SQIVND (reference sequence). The ends lost 4 bases at V and 10 bases at J; junction bases unmatched: 5.